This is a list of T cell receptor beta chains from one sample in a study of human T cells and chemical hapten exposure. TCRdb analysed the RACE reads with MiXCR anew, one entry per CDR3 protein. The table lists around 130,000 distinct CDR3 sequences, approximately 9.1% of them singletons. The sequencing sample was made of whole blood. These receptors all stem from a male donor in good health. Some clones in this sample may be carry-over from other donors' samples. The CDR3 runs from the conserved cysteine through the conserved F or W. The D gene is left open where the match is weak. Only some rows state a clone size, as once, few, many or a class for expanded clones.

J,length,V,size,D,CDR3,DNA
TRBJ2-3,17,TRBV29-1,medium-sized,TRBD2,CSVEGLAGVSSTDTQYF,TGCAGCGTTGAGGGGCTAGCGGGGGTCTCTAGCACAGATACGCAGTATTTT
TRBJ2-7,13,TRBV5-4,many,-,CASSPGLNYEQYF,TGTGCCAGCAGCCCGGGACTGAATTACGAGCAGTACTTC
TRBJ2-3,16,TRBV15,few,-,CATSTYSGPSTDTQYF,TGTGCCACCAGCACGTATAGCGGACCGAGCACAGATACGCAGTATTTT
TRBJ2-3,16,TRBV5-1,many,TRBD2,CASSSGLAGATDTQYF,TGCGCCAGCAGCTCGGGACTAGCGGGGGCCACAGATACGCAGTATTTT
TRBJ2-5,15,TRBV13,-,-,CASSRPSTGEEGQYF,TGTGCCAGCAGCCGGCCCTCGACAGGCGAAGAAGGCCAGTACTTC
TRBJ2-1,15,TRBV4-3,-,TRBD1,CASSQGTGSVNEQFF,TGCGCCAGCAGCCAAGGGACAGGGAGTGTGAATGAGCAGTTCTTC
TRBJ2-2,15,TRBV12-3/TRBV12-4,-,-,CASSFVAGHVGELFF,TGTGCCAGCAGTTTCGTGGCAGGGCACGTCGGGGAGCTGTTTTTT
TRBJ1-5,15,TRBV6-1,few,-,CASRKGRDGYQPQHF,TGTGCCAGCAGAAAAGGAAGAGATGGATATCAGCCCCAGCATTTT
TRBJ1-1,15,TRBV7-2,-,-,CASSLRGKGNTEAFF,TGTGCCAGCAGCCTACGTGGGAAGGGTAACACTGAAGCTTTCTTT
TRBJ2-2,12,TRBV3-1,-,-,CASSQVTGELFF,TGTGCCAGCAGCCAAGTTACCGGGGAGCTGTTTTTT
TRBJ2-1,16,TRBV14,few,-,CASSLPGTHPSNEQFF,TGTGCCAGCAGCCTTCCCGGGACCCATCCTAGCAATGAGCAGTTCTTC
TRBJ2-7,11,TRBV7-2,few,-,CASSPALEQYF,TGTGCCAGCAGCCCCGCGTTAGAACAGTACTTC
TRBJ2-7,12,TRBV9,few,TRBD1,CASSWTGGEQYF,TGTGCCAGCAGCTGGACAGGGGGCGAGCAGTACTTC
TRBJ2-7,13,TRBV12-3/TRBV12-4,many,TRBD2,CASRSGSTYEQYF,TGTGCCAGCAGAAGCGGGAGCACCTACGAGCAGTACTTC
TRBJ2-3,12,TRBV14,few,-,CASSQDADTQYF,TGTGCCAGCAGCCAAGACGCAGATACGCAGTATTTT
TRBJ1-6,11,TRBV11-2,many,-,CASSLERSLHF,TGTGCCAGCAGCTTAGAGCGGTCTCTCCACTTT
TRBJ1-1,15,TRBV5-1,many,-,CASSFNAARNTEAFF,TGCGCCAGCAGCTTTAATGCAGCGAGGAACACTGAAGCTTTCTTT
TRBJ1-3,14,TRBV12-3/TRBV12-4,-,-,CASSFQGSGNTIYF,TGTGCCAGCAGTTTCCAGGGATCTGGAAACACCATATATTTT
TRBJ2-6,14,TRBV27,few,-,CASAYKDVGNVLTF,TGTGCCAGCGCCTATAAAGACGTAGGGAACGTCCTGACTTTC
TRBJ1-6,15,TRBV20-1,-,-,CSARDRSSYNSPLHF,TGCAGTGCTAGAGACAGGAGCTCCTATAATTCACCCCTCCACTTT
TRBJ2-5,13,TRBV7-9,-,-,CASSLAQQETQYF,TGTGCCAGCAGCCTAGCGCAACAAGAGACCCAGTACTTC
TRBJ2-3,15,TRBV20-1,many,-,CSARAHRESTDTQYF,TGCAGTGCTAGAGCCCACAGGGAAAGCACAGATACGCAGTATTTT
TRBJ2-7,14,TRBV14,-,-,CASSQNAGPYEQYF,TGTGCCAGCAGCCAAAACGCAGGGCCCTACGAGCAGTACTTC
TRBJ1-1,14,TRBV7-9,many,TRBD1,CASSLGQGRTEAFF,TGTGCCAGCAGCTTAGGACAGGGGAGGACTGAAGCTTTCTTT
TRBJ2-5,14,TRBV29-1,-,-,CSVYRTDSQETQYF,TGCAGCGTTTACAGGACAGACTCACAAGAGACCCAGTACTTC
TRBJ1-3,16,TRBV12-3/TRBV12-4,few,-,CASSQIQDLSGNTIYF,TGTGCCAGCAGCCAAATACAGGACCTCTCTGGAAACACCATATATTTT
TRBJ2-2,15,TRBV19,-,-,CASRARAGWDGELFF,TGTGCCAGTAGAGCCCGCGCAGGGTGGGACGGGGAGCTGTTTTTT
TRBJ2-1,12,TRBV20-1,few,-,CSARAGANEQFF,TGCAGTGCTAGAGCTGGCGCGAATGAGCAGTTCTTC
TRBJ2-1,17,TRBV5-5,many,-,CASSLPTTGLPNNEQFF,TGTGCCAGCAGCTTGCCCACCACAGGGCTACCAAACAATGAGCAGTTCTTC
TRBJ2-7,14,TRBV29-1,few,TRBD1,CSVRQGWKSHEQYF,TGCAGCGTTCGACAGGGGTGGAAATCCCACGAGCAGTACTTC
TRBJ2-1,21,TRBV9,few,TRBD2,CASSSRPGGLAGGSSYNEQFF,TGTGCCAGCAGCTCGAGGCCGGGGGGACTAGCGGGAGGTAGCTCCTACAATGAGCAGTTCTTC
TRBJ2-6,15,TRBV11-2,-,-,CASSPVGIGANVLTF,TGTGCCAGCAGCCCAGTGGGAATTGGGGCCAACGTCCTGACTTTC